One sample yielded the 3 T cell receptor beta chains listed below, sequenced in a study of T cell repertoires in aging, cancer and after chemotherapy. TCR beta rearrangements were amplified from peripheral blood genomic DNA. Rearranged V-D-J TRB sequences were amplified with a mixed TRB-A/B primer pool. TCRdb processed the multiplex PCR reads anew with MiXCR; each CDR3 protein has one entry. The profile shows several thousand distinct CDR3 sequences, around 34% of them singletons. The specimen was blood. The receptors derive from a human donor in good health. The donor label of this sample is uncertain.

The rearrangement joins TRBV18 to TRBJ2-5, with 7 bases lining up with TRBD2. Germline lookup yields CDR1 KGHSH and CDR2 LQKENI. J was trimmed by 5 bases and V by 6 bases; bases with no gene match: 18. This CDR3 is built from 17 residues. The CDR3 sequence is CASSKGSAGVRAETQYF. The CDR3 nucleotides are TGTGCCAGCTCCAAGGGGTCTGCGGGGGTGCGAGCGGAGACCCAGTACTTC.

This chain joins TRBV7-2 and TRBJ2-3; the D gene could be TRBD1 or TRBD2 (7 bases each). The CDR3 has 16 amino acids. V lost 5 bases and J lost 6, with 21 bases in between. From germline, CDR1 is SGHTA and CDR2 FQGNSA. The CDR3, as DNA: TGTGCCAGCAGCCGGGGAGGGGGCGGACTGACTGATACGCAGTATTTT. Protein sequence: CASSRGGGGLTDTQYF.

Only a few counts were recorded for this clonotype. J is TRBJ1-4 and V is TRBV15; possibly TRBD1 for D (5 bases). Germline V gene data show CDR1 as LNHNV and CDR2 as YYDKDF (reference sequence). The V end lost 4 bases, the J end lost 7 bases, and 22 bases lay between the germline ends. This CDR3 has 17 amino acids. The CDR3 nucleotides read TGTGCCACCAGCACAAAGGCCCGGGGCCCCCGTGGTGAAAAACTGTTTTTT. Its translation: CATSTKARGPRGEKLFF.